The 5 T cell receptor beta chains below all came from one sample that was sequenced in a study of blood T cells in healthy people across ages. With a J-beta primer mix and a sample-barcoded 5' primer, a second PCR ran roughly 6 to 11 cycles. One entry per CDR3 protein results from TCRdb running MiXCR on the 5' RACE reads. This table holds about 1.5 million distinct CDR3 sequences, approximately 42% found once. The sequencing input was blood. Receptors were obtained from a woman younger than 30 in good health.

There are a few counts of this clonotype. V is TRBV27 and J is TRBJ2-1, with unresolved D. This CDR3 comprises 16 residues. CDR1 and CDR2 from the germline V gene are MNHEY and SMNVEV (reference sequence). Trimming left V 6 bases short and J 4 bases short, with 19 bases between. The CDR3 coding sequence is TGTGCCAGCAGCCCACCTCCGTATAAACTATACAATGAGCAGTTCTTC. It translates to CASSPPPYKLYNEQFF.

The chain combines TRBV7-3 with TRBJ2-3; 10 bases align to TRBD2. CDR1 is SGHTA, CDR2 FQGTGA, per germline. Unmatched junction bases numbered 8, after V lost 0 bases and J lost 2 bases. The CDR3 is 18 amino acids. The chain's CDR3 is CASSLTSGGLQSTDTQYF. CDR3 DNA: TGTGCCAGCAGCTTAACTAGCGGGGGGCTCCAATCCACAGATACGCAGTATTTT.

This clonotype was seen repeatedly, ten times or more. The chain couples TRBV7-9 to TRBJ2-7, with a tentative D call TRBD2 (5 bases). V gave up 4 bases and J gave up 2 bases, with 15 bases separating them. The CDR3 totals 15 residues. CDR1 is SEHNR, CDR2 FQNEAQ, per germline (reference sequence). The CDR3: CASSSAGIRPYEQYF. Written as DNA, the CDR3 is TGTGCCAGCAGCTCTGCCGGGATAAGGCCCTACGAGCAGTACTTC. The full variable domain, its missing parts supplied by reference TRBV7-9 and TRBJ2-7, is DTGVSQNPRHKITKRGQNVTFRCDPISEHNRLYWYRQTLGQGPEFLTYFQNEAQLEKSRLLSDRFSAERPKGSFSTLEIQRTEQGDSAMYLCASSSAGIRPYEQYFGPGTRLTVT.

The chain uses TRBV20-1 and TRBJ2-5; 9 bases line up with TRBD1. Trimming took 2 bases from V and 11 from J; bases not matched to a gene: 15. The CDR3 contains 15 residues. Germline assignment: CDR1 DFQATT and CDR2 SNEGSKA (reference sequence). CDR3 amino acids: CSARIPGTGFNEQYF. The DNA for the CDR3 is TGCAGTGCTAGAATTCCCGGGACAGGGTTCAATGAGCAGTACTTC.

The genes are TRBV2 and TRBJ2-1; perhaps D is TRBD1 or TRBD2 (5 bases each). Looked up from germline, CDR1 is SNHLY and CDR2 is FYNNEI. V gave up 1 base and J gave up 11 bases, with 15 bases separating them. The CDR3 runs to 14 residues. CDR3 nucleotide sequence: TGTGCCAGCAGTGAAGGACTACCCGGGGCTCAGCAGTTCTTC. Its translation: CASSEGLPGAQQFF.